This T cell receptor (beta chain) was profiled in a study of human thymus T cells. Study-level results: Gene usage (both V and J) appeared biased in thymic and blood repertoires. Related work found strong thymic repertoire overlap between unrelated individuals.

It was from resections taken during corrective heart surgery that the thymus tissue came. Samples came from healthy Finnish infants during open corrective cardiac surgery. The repertoire was sequenced with immunoSEQ multiplex PCR; TCRdb's copy has only in-frame clones and lacks some. The sample gives roughly 120,000 clones, about 93% of which show up once; 0.02% to 0.03% is in the top ten. Per the germline V gene, CDR1 is MNHNS and CDR2 is SASEGT. J was trimmed by 5 bases and V by 5 bases; bases with no gene match: 7. CDR3 length: 15 amino acids. This clone was detected only once. Its antigen is unidentified.

Sequencing used thymus tissue. The J gene is TRBJ1-5, the V gene TRBV6-1, with 9 nucleotides matching TRBD1. The clonotype comes from a boy less than two years old with a congenital heart defect but otherwise immunologically healthy. The CDR3 DNA sequence: TGTGCCAGCAGTACCCGGACAGGGGTTTATCAGCCCCAGCATTTT. Encoded protein: CASSTRTGVYQPQHF.